The 13 T cell receptor beta chains below come from one sample, sequenced in a study of shared clonotypes between healthy human individuals. Produced via immunoSEQ multiplex PCR; TCRdb's table is partial and in-frame only. The sample has under 600,000 clones, roughly four fifths seen once. The sequenced material came from PBMCs. Every receptor here comes from a woman in her 40s in good health. Some clones in this sample may be carry-over from other donors' samples.

The gene calls are TRBV28 and TRBJ2-3, with 8 bases matching TRBD2. The CDR3 extends over 16 amino acids. CDR1 and CDR2 from the germline V gene are MDHEN and SYDVKM. The V segment lost 5 bases and the J segment 7 bases; nucleotides outside the gene matches: 14. The CDR3 region has the DNA TGTGCCAGCAGTAGCCGGGCGGGAGGATCCATAAATACGCAGTATTTT. Its translation: CASSSRAGGSINTQYF.

V is TRBV30 and J is TRBJ2-7; 9 bases align to TRBD2. CDR1 GTSNPN and CDR2 SVGIG come from the germline V gene (reference sequence). The CDR3 consists of 15 residues. Unmatched junction bases numbered 7, after V lost 0 bases and J lost 4 bases. The CDR3 region is CAWSVGLTSGYEQYF. The CDR3 coding sequence is TGTGCCTGGAGTGTAGGTCTGACTAGCGGATACGAGCAGTACTTC. Combining the CDR3 with reference TRBV30 and TRBJ2-7 gives the whole variable domain SQTIHQWPATLVQPVGSPLSLECTVEGTSNPNLYWYRQAAGRGLQLLFYSVGIGQISSEVPQNLSASRPQDRQFILSSKKLLLSDSGFYLCAWSVGLTSGYEQYFGPGTRLTVT.

V gene TRBV19 combines with J gene TRBJ2-1; no firm D call. The length of the CDR3 is 14 residues. The germline gives CDR1 LNHDA, CDR2 SQIVND (reference sequence). Trimming cost V 3 bases and J 6 bases, with 12 bases left between them. The CDR3 DNA reads TGTGCCAGTAGTATGAATCCCTCACCCAATGAGCAGTTCTTC. It is translated as CASSMNPSPNEQFF.

The chain has TRBV4-1 and TRBJ2-4, with TRBD1 identical over 7 bases. Germline loops: CDR1 MGHRA, CDR2 YSYEKL. The CDR3 contains 16 residues. The junction had 4 bases not matched to a gene; V was cut back by 1 base and J by 1 base. The DNA of the CDR3 is TGCGCCAGCAGCCAAGGACAGGGTGGGGCCAAAAACATTCAGTACTTC. Its protein product is CASSQGQGGAKNIQYF.

Only a few counts were recorded for this clone. The chain recombines TRBV2 with TRBJ2-7, with 7 bases fitting TRBD2. J gave up 2 bases and V 8 bases, and 6 bases lay outside the gene matches. Germline V gene data show CDR1 as SNHLY and CDR2 as FYNNEI. The CDR3 sequence is 13 residues long. For the CDR3, the DNA is TGTGCCAGCGGCGCCGGGAGGACCTACGAGCAGTACTTC. Protein product: CASGAGRTYEQYF.

This sequence joins TRBV10-1 and TRBJ2-5; 7 bases fit TRBD2. The CDR3 totals 13 residues. V dropped 5 bases and J dropped 7; count of bases not matched to a gene: 7. The V gene's germline CDR1 is WNHNN and CDR2 SYGVQD (reference sequence). The CDR3 spells CASSPAREGTQYF. CDR3 coding DNA: TGCGCCAGCAGTCCCGCCAGGGAGGGGACCCAGTACTTC.

The V and J genes are TRBV7-8 and TRBJ1-5; D unresolved. The CDR3 length is 12 residues. From germline, CDR1 is SGHVS and CDR2 FQNEAQ. Trimming cost V 5 bases and J 7 bases, with 9 bases left between them. CDR3 sequence reads: CASSKGLQPQHF. CDR3 in DNA: TGTGCCAGCAGCAAGGGTTTGCAGCCCCAGCATTTT.

Turning to this clone: Given a much more abundant clone one base away, this may be a read error. The same CDR3 is also encoded by other DNA sequences in this sample. This rearrangement joins TRBV11-2 to TRBJ1-1; D is uncertain. The CDR3 has 13 residues. V lost 1 base and J lost 1, with 4 bases in between. Per the germline V gene, CDR1 is SGHAT and CDR2 is FQNNGV. CDR3 nucleotides: TGTGCCAGCAGCTTAGGCCAGAACACTGAAGCTTTCTTT. Residues: CASSLGQNTEAFF.

The chain couples TRBV30 to TRBJ1-5, with TRBD1 identical over 9 bases. The V gene end was trimmed by 5 bases and the J gene end by 2 bases; junction bases not matched to a gene: 13. Per the germline V gene, CDR1 is GTSNPN and CDR2 is SVGIG (reference sequence). The CDR3 sequence is 17 residues long. The CDR3: CAWSGQGTRTGNQPQHF. The CDR3 DNA follows: TGTGCCTGGTCGGGACAGGGTACTCGAACGGGCAATCAGCCCCAGCATTTT.

J is TRBJ2-7 and V is TRBV7-2; D may be TRBD1 or TRBD2 (6 bases each). V lost 5 bases to trimming and J lost 1 base, with 21 bases between them. The CDR3 is made up of 17 amino acids. Germline CDR1 SGHTA, CDR2 FQGNSA. The CDR3 is CASSPRGRDFSSYEQYF. CDR3 nucleotides: TGTGCCAGCAGCCCCAGGGGCCGGGACTTCTCATCCTACGAGCAGTACTTC.

The sample holds a few counts of this clone. One base separates it from a far larger clone, so it is likely a read error. Other DNA sequences in the same sample also yield this CDR3. The genes are TRBV28 and TRBJ1-2; no clear D. This CDR3 region has 14 residues. V shed 4 bases and J shed 1 base, with 10 bases lying between them. Germline V lookup: CDR1 MDHEN, CDR2 SYDVKM. CDR3 sequence: CASSSSPLNYGYTF. CDR3 DNA sequence: TGTGCCAGCAGTTCTTCCCCACTTAACTATGGCTACACCTTC.

The rearrangement uses TRBV6-1 and TRBJ1-4, with D unclear. V lost 6 bases and J 10 bases, leaving 9 bases between the germline ends. Germline V lookup: CDR1 MNHNS, CDR2 SASEGT. This CDR3 comprises 11 residues. Here the CDR3 reads CASRSTVKLFF. The CDR3 region has the DNA TGTGCCAGCAGATCGACCGTAAAACTGTTTTTT.

V gene TRBV2 combines with J gene TRBJ2-7, with 10 bases matching TRBD1. From germline, CDR1 is SNHLY and CDR2 FYNNEI. Losses at the gene ends were 6 bases for V and 2 bases for J; bases not matched to a gene: 4. The CDR3 is made up of 14 amino acids. This chain's CDR3 is CASRRGQGTYEQYF. CDR3 in DNA: TGTGCCAGCAGGCGGGGACAGGGGACCTACGAGCAGTACTTC.